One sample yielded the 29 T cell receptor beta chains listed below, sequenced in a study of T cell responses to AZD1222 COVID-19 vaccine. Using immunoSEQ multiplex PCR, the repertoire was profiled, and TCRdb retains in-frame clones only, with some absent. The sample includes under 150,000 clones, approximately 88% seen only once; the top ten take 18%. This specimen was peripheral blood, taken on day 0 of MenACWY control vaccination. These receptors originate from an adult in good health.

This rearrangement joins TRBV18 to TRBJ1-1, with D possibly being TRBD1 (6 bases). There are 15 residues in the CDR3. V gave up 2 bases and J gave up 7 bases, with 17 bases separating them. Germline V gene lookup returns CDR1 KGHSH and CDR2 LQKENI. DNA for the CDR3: TGTGCCAGCTCACCAGACGGACAGTCGGGGATTGAAGCTTTCTTT. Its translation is CASSPDGQSGIEAFF.

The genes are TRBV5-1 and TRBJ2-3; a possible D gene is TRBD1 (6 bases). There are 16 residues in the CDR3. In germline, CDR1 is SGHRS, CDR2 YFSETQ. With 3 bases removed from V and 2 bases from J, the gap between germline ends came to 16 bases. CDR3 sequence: CASSSFILGATDTQYF. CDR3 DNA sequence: TGCGCCAGCAGCTCTTTCATATTGGGGGCCACAGATACGCAGTATTTT.

As DNA, the CDR3 is TGCGCCAGCAGCCAAGATTTGAAGGCGGGAGGACTTGTGAATGAGCAGTTCTTC. This encodes CASSQDLKAGGLVNEQFF. This chain uses TRBV4-1 with TRBJ2-1, with 8 bases lining up with TRBD2. Germline V gene lookup returns CDR1 MGHRA and CDR2 YSYEKL. J was trimmed by 7 bases and V by 0 bases; bases with no gene match: 14. There are 18 residues in the CDR3.

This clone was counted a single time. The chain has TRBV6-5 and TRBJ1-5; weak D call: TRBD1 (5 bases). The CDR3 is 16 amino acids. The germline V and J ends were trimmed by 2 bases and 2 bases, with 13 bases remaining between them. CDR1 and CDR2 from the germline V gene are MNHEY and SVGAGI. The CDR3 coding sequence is TGTGCCAGCAGTTACCACCCGCAGGGAGGCAATCAGCCCCAGCATTTT. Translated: CASSYHPQGGNQPQHF.

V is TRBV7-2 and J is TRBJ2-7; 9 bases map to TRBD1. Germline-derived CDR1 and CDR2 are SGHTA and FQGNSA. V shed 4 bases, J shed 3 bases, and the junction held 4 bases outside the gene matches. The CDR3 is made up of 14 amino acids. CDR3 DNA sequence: TGTGCCAGCAGCTCCTCGACAGGGGGCTACGAGCAGTACTTC. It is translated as CASSSSTGGYEQYF.

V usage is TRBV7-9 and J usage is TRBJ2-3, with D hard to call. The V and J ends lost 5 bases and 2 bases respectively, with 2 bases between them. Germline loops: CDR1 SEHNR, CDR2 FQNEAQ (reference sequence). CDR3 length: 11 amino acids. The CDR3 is CASSITDTQYF. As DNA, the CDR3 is TGTGCCAGCAGCATCACAGATACGCAGTATTTT.

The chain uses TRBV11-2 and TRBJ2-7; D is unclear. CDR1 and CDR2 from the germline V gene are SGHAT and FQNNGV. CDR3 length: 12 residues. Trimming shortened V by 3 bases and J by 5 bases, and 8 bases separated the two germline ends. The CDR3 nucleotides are TGTGCCAGCAGCTTGGGCATCGACGAGCAGTACTTC. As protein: CASSLGIDEQYF.

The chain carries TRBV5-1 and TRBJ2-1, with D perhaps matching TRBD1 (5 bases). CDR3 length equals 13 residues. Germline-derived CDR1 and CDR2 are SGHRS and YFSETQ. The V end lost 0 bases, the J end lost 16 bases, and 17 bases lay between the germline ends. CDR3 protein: CASSLDFDSFYFF. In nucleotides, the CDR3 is TGCGCCAGCAGCTTGGACTTCGACAGCTTCTACTTCTTC.

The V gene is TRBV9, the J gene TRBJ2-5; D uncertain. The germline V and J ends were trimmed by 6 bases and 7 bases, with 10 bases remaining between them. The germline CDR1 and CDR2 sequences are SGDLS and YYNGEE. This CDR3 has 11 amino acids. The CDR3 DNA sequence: TGTGCCAGCAAGAGAAGTGGGACCCAGTACTTC. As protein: CASKRSGTQYF.

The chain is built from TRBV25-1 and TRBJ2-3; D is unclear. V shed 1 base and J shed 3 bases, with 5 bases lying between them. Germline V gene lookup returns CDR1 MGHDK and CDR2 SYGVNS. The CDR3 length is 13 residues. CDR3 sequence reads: CASSESGTDTQYF. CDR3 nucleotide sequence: TGTGCCAGCAGTGAATCTGGGACAGATACGCAGTATTTT. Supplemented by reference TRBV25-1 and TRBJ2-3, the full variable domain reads EADIYQTPRYLVIGTGKKITLECSQTMGHDKMYWYQQDPGMELHLIHYSYGVNSTEKGDLSSESTVSRIRTEHFPLTLESARPSHTSQYLCASSESGTDTQYFGPGTRLTVL.

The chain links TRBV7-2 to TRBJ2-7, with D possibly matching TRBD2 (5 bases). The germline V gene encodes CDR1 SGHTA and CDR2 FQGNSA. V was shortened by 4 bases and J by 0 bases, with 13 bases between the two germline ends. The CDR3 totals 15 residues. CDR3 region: CASSSSPGLSYEQYF. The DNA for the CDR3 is TGTGCCAGCAGCTCCAGCCCCGGACTCTCCTACGAGCAGTACTTC.

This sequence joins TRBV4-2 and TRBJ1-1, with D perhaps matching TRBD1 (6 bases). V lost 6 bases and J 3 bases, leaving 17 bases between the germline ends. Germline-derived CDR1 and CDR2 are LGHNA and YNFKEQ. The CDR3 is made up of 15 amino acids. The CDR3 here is CASRRAGGADTEAFF. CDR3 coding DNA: TGTGCCAGCAGACGAGCCGGGGGGGCGGACACTGAAGCTTTCTTT.

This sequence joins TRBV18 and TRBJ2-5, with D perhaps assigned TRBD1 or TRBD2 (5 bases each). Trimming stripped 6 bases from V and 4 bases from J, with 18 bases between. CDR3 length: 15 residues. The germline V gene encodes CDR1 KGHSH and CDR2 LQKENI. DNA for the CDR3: TGTGCCAGCTCGGGTGGTCGAGGGGCAGGAGAGACCCAGTACTTC. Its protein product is CASSGGRGAGETQYF.

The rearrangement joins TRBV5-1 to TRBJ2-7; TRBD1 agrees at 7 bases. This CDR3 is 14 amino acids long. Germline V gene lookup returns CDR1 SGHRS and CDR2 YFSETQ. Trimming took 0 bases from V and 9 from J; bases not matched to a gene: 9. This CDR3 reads CASSLGDSRIGQYF. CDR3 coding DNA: TGCGCCAGCAGCTTGGGGGACAGCCGTATCGGGCAGTACTTC.

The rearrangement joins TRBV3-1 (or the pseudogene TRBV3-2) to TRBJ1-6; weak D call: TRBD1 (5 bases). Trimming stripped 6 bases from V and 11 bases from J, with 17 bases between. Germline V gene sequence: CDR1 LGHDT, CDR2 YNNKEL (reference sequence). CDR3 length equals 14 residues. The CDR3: CASRHRDREAPLHF. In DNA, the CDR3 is TGTGCCAGCAGGCATCGGGACCGGGAGGCACCCCTCCACTTT.

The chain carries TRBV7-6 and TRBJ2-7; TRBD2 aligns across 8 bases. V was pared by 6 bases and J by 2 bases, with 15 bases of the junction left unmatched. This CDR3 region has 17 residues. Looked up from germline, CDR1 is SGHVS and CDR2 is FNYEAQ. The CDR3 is CASRARPGLGTTYEQYF. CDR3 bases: TGTGCCAGCAGGGCCAGACCGGGACTAGGGACTACCTACGAGCAGTACTTC.

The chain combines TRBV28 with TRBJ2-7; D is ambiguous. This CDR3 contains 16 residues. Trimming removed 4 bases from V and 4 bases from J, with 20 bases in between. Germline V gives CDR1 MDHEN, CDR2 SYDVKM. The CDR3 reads CASSSQPPGPAYEQYF. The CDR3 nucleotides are TGTGCCAGCAGTTCCCAACCGCCCGGTCCGGCATACGAGCAGTACTTC.

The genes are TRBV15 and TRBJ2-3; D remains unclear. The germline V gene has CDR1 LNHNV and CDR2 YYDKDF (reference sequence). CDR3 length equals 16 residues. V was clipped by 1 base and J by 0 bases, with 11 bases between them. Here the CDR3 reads CATSRGTALSTDTQYF. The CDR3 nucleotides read TGTGCCACCAGCAGAGGTACAGCCCTTAGCACAGATACGCAGTATTTT.

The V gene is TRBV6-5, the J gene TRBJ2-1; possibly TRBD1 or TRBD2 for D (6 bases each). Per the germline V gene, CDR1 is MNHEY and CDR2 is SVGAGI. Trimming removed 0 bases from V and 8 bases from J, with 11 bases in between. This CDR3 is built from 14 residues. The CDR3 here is CASSYSRGRYEQFF. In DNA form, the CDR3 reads TGTGCCAGCAGTTACTCGAGGGGGAGGTATGAGCAGTTCTTC.

The CDR3 DNA is TGTGCCAGCAGCGTACAGGCCGGGACCGGGGAGCTGTTTTTT. Protein product: CASSVQAGTGELFF. The J gene is TRBJ2-2, the V gene TRBV9; D not resolved. Germline-derived CDR1 and CDR2 are SGDLS and YYNGEE. The germline V and J ends were trimmed by 1 base and 5 bases, with 9 bases remaining between them. This CDR3 region has 14 residues.

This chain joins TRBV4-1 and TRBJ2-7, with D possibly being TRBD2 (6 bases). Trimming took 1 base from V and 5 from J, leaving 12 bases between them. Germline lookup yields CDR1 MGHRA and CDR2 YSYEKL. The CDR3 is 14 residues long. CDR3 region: CASSQGGNIDEQYF. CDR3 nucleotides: TGCGCCAGCAGCCAAGGCGGGAATATCGACGAGCAGTACTTC.

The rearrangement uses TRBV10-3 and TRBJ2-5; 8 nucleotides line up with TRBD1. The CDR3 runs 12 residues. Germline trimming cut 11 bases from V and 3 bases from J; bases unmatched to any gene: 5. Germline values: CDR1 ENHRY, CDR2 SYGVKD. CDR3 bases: TGTGCCTCGGGACAGGCAAAAGAGACCCAGTACTTC. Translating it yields CASGQAKETQYF.

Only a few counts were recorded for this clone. The CDR3 protein is CASSEWTGSPEQYF. For the CDR3, the DNA is TGTGCCAGCAGTGAATGGACAGGGAGTCCCGAGCAGTACTTC. The V call is TRBV25-1, the J call TRBJ2-7; 8 nucleotides line up with TRBD1. V trimming: 1 base; J trimming: 6 bases; junction bases outside the gene matches: 5. There are 14 residues in the CDR3. CDR1 and CDR2 from the germline V gene are MGHDK and SYGVNS.

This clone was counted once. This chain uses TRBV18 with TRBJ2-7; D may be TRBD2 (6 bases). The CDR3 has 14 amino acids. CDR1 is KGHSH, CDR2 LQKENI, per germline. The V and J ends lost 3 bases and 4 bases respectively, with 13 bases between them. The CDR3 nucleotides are TGTGCCAGCTCACCGACGGGGGTAGGGTACGAGCAGTACTTC. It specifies CASSPTGVGYEQYF.

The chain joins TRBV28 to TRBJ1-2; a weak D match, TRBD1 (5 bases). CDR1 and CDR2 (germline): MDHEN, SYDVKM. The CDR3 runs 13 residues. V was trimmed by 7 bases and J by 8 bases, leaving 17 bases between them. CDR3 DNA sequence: TGTGCCAGCACCGAGGGGTGGACCTACGGCTACACCTTC. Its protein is CASTEGWTYGYTF.

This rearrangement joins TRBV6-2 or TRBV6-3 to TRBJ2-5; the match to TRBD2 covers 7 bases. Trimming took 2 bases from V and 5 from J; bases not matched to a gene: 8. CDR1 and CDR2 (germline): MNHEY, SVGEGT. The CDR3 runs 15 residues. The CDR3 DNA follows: TGTGCCAGCAGTTACCAGTGGGGGGGAAGGGAGACCCAGTACTTC. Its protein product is CASSYQWGGRETQYF.

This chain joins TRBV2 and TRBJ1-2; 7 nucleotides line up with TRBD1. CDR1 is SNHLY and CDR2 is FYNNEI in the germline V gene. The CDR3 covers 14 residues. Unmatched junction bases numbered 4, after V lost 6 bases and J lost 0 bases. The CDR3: CASSLGQANYGYTF. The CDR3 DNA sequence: TGTGCCAGCAGCCTAGGACAGGCTAACTATGGCTACACCTTC.

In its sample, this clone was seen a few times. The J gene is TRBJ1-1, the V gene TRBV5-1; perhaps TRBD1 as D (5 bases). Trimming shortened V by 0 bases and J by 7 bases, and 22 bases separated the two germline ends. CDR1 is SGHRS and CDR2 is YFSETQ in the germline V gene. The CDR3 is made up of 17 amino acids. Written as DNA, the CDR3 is TGCGCCAGCAGCTTGGGGGGACTGGAGTCCCGGGGGGTTGAAGCTTTCTTT. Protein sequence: CASSLGGLESRGVEAFF.

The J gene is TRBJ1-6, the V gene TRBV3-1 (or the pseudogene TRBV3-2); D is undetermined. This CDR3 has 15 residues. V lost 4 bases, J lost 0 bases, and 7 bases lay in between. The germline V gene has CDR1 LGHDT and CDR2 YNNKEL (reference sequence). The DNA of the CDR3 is TGTGCCAGCAGCCCTGAGAGCTCCTATAATTCACCCCTCCACTTT. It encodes CASSPESSYNSPLHF.